The 22 T cell receptor beta chains below were found in one sample sequenced in a study of CD8 T cells in ankylosing spondylitis. These receptors' antigens are unknown. Each CDR3 protein gets one entry after TCRdb re-called the 5' RACE reads with MiXCR. The sample has approximately 300,000 distinct CDR3 sequences; 7% to 9% are singletons. Broader study findings: A TCR beta motif of several highly homologous variants seemed to mark ankylosing spondylitis blood.

The sample was blood, either unsorted or a sorted T cell fraction (not recorded which). All receptors derive from a male donor with ankylosing spondylitis.

The genes are TRBV28 and TRBJ1-5; TRBD1 matches 7 bases. The germline V gene encodes CDR1 MDHEN and CDR2 SYDVKM. J was trimmed by 7 bases and V by 5 bases; bases with no gene match: 11. The CDR3 contains 15 residues. CDR3 nucleotide sequence: TGTGCCAGCAGTCCCTCCGACAGGGACATCCAGCCCCAGCATTTT. Protein sequence: CASSPSDRDIQPQHF.

This clonotype came up many times. This chain joins TRBV5-1 and TRBJ2-1; 11 bases fit TRBD2. J gave up 7 bases and V 4 bases, and 10 bases lay outside the gene matches. Germline values: CDR1 SGHRS, CDR2 YFSETQ. The CDR3 spans 16 residues. CDR3 nucleotides: TGCGCCAGCAGCCCGCGTGAGACTAGCGGGACAAATGAGCAGTTCTTC. Translating gives CASSPRETSGTNEQFF. The full variable domain, its missing parts supplied by reference TRBV5-1 and TRBJ2-1, is KAGVTQTPRYLIKTRGQQVTLSCSPISGHRSVSWYQQTPGQGLQFLFEYFSETQRNKGNFPGRFSGRQFSNSRSEMNVSTLELGDSALYLCASSPRETSGTNEQFFGPGTRLTVL.

This clonotype was seen more than once but under ten times. The chain links TRBV7-3 to TRBJ1-1; D remains ambiguous. The V gene's germline CDR1 is SGHTA and CDR2 FQGTGA. V shed 5 bases and J shed 2 bases, with 9 bases lying between them. There are 13 residues in the CDR3. In DNA, the CDR3 is TGTGCCAGCAGCCCCCGAAGTAACACTGAAGCTTTCTTT. This encodes CASSPRSNTEAFF.

V gene TRBV7-9 combines with J gene TRBJ2-3; 9 positions agree with TRBD1. The length of the CDR3 is 16 residues. Trimming took 2 bases from V and 2 from J; bases not matched to a gene: 5. The V gene's germline CDR1 is SEHNR and CDR2 FQNEAQ (reference sequence). The CDR3 spells CASSLPGQGITDTQYF. In nucleotides, the CDR3 is TGTGCCAGCAGCTTACCGGGACAGGGCATCACAGATACGCAGTATTTT.

This clonotype was counted a single time. The V and J genes are TRBV5-1 and TRBJ2-2; 7 nucleotides line up with TRBD1. The V gene's germline CDR1 is SGHRS and CDR2 YFSETQ. This CDR3 is built from 17 residues. Losses at the gene ends were 6 bases for V and 1 base for J; bases not matched to a gene: 12. The CDR3 sequence is CASNLGKGGMNTGELFF. The CDR3 DNA is TGCGCCAGCAACCTCGGGAAAGGGGGCATGAACACCGGGGAGCTGTTTTTT. Full variable domain (outside the CDR3, taken from reference TRBV5-1 and TRBJ2-2): KAGVTQTPRYLIKTRGQQVTLSCSPISGHRSVSWYQQTPGQGLQFLFEYFSETQRNKGNFPGRFSGRQFSNSRSEMNVSTLELGDSALYLCASNLGKGGMNTGELFFGEGSRLTVL.

The chain recombines TRBV4-3 with TRBJ1-1; 7 positions match TRBD1. Germline CDR1 and CDR2: LGHNA and YSLEER. V lost 4 bases to trimming and J lost 8 bases; unmatched junction nucleotides: 4. This CDR3 is built from 12 residues. The DNA for the CDR3 is TGCGCCAGCAGCCGCCCGGGACAGGAAGCTTTCTTT. Translated, it gives CASSRPGQEAFF.

V gene TRBV12-3 or TRBV12-4 combines with J gene TRBJ2-1; D uncertain. The CDR3 length is 14 residues. With 4 bases removed from V and 2 bases from J, the gap between germline ends came to 9 bases. The CDR3 here is CASSSVSPYNEQFF. The DNA for the CDR3 is TGTGCCAGCAGTTCGGTCAGTCCCTACAATGAGCAGTTCTTC.

This clonotype was seen more than once but under ten times. CDR3 DNA sequence: TGTGCCACCAGGACTAGCGGGAGAACAGATACGCAGTATTTT. Its translation is CATRTSGRTDTQYF. V usage is TRBV24-1 and J usage is TRBJ2-3; 12 nucleotides match TRBD2. V shed 7 bases and J 3 bases; nucleotides not matched to a gene: 1. Germline V gene sequence: CDR1 KGHDR, CDR2 SFDVKD. The CDR3 covers 14 residues.

V is TRBV30 and J is TRBJ1-1, with 10 bases that match TRBD1. Germline CDR1 reads GTSNPN; CDR2 reads SVGIG (reference sequence). J gave up 3 bases and V 5 bases, and 3 bases lay outside the gene matches. This CDR3 spans 13 amino acids. CDR3 DNA: TGTGCCTGGGACAGGGGGCGGGACACTGAAGCTTTCTTT. The encoded protein is CAWDRGRDTEAFF.

This clonotype came up many times. DNA for the CDR3: TGTGCCAGCAGTCTACTAGAGACGAACACCGGGGAGCTGTTTTTT. It codes for CASSLLETNTGELFF. The J gene is TRBJ2-2, the V gene TRBV28; possibly TRBD2 for D (5 bases). The germline V gene encodes CDR1 MDHEN and CDR2 SYDVKM. Trimming took off 5 bases at V and 0 bases at J, with 10 bases between the two ends. The CDR3 covers 15 residues.

V gene TRBV14 combines with J gene TRBJ1-5, with no clear D. Germline CDR1 and CDR2: SGHDN and FVKESK. The CDR3 covers 13 residues. Deletions cut 0 bases from V and 5 bases from J, with 5 bases between. The DNA of the CDR3 is TGTGCCAGCAGCCAAGATAATTATCAGCCCCAGCATTTT. It is translated as CASSQDNYQPQHF.

The chain has TRBV20-1 and TRBJ2-7; the D call may be TRBD1 or TRBD2 (8 bases each). The ends were cut back, 1 base at V and 6 bases at J, with 22 bases in the middle. CDR3 size: 16 residues. CDR1 is DFQATT and CDR2 is SNEGSKA in the germline V gene (reference sequence). CDR3: CSARGPGGQGLGEQYF. The CDR3 coding sequence is TGCAGTGCTAGAGGCCCTGGAGGACAGGGACTAGGCGAGCAGTACTTC.

The sample holds many counts of this clonotype. The chain carries TRBV7-8 and TRBJ2-5, with 8 bases fitting TRBD2. After removal of 5 bases from V and 5 bases from J, the junction contained 13 bases not matched to a gene. CDR3 length: 16 amino acids. Germline lookup yields CDR1 SGHVS and CDR2 FQNEAQ. The CDR3 loop reads CASSTLAGNPGETQYF. As DNA, the CDR3 is TGTGCCAGCAGCACCTTAGCGGGGAACCCAGGGGAGACCCAGTACTTC.

This clonotype has more than one count but fewer than ten. J is TRBJ2-3 and V is TRBV15, with 8 bases fitting TRBD2. Germline V gives CDR1 LNHNV, CDR2 YYDKDF (reference sequence). The V and J ends lost 0 bases and 4 bases, in that order; junction bases with no gene match: 3. The CDR3 contains 15 residues. CDR3 residues: CATSRDAGGSDTQYF. In DNA form, the CDR3 reads TGTGCCACCAGCAGAGATGCGGGAGGCTCAGATACGCAGTATTTT.

This clonotype was seen a handful of times. The chain is built from TRBV6-2 or TRBV6-3 and TRBJ1-1; D is unclear. Trimming stripped 4 bases from V and 10 bases from J, with 25 bases between. The CDR3 has 16 amino acids. Germline V gene lookup returns CDR1 MNHEY and CDR2 SVGEGT. The CDR3 coding sequence is TGTGCCAGCAGTTCTACCATCCCGGGCGGCGGGAGGAGAGCTTTCTTT. It is translated as CASSSTIPGGGRRAFF.

V gene TRBV7-3 combines with J gene TRBJ2-1, with TRBD2 matching 12 bases. Germline CDR1 is SGHTA and CDR2 is FQGTGA. V gave up 2 bases and J gave up 9 bases; unmatched junction bases: 5. This CDR3 is built from 15 residues. CDR3 DNA: TGTGCCAGCAGCTTACTAGCGGGAGGGCCTGGTGAGCAGTTCTTC. It codes for CASSLLAGGPGEQFF.

This clonotype was detected only a few times. The chain links TRBV7-9 to TRBJ2-5, with D possibly being TRBD1 (6 bases). The V end lost 6 bases, the J end lost 1 base, and 15 bases lay between the germline ends. This CDR3 has 15 residues. Germline CDR1 and CDR2: SEHNR and FQNEAQ (reference sequence). This chain's CDR3 is CASSRSTGSQETQYF. The CDR3 nucleotides are TGTGCCAGCAGTCGGAGTACAGGGAGCCAAGAGACCCAGTACTTC.

This clonotype was recorded at least ten times. V and J are TRBV30 and TRBJ2-3; D is unresolved. V lost 0 bases and J lost 2, with 6 bases in between. CDR3 length: 13 amino acids. From germline, CDR1 is GTSNPN and CDR2 SVGIG (reference sequence). In DNA form, the CDR3 reads TGTGCCTGGAGTGTCTGGGTCACAGATACGCAGTATTTT. Protein sequence: CAWSVWVTDTQYF.

This clonotype appeared a few times. This chain uses TRBV7-2 with TRBJ2-7, with 9 bases fitting TRBD2. The CDR3 runs to 18 residues. CDR1 is SGHTA and CDR2 is FQGNSA in the germline V gene. J gave up 1 base and V 0 bases, and 10 bases lay outside the gene matches. Here the CDR3 reads CASSLANGISGSSYEQYF. The DNA for the CDR3 is TGTGCCAGCAGCTTAGCGAATGGTATTAGCGGGAGTTCCTACGAGCAGTACTTC.

Only a few counts were recorded for this clonotype. The chain couples TRBV7-3 to TRBJ2-1; no reliable D call. This CDR3 is 14 amino acids long. Germline V CDR1 and CDR2: SGHTA, FQGTGA. Trimming stripped 0 bases from V and 6 bases from J, with 9 bases between. CDR3: CASSLTHSGNEQFF. For the CDR3, the DNA is TGTGCCAGCAGCTTAACGCACTCCGGCAATGAGCAGTTCTTC. Based on the CDR3 plus reference TRBV7-3 and TRBJ2-1, the full variable domain is GAGVSQTPSNKVTEKGKYVELRCDPISGHTALYWYRQSLGQGPEFLIYFQGTGAADDSGLPNDRFFAVRPEGSVSTLKIQRTERGDSAVYLCASSLTHSGNEQFFGPGTRLTVL.

This clonotype appeared a few times. The rearrangement joins TRBV30 to TRBJ2-2; 7 nucleotides agree with TRBD2. CDR3 size: 17 residues. The germline CDR1 and CDR2 sequences are GTSNPN and SVGIG (reference sequence). The J segment lost 1 base and the V segment lost 1 base, leaving 9 bases of the junction unmatched. CDR3 protein: CAWSGDYGGRNTGELFF. CDR3 nucleotide sequence: TGTGCCTGGAGTGGAGACTATGGCGGGAGGAACACCGGGGAGCTGTTTTTT. Together with reference TRBV30 and TRBJ2-2, the CDR3 gives the full variable domain: SQTIHQWPATLVQPVGSPLSLECTVEGTSNPNLYWYRQAAGRGLQLLFYSVGIGQISSEVPQNLSASRPQDRQFILSSKKLLLSDSGFYLCAWSGDYGGRNTGELFFGEGSRLTVL.

This clonotype was counted a few times. The rearrangement uses TRBV10-3 and TRBJ2-5; D perhaps matches TRBD2 (5 bases). CDR1 ENHRY and CDR2 SYGVKD come from the germline V gene. The V end lost 3 bases, the J end lost 1 base, and 12 bases lay between the germline ends. CDR3 length equals 15 residues. The CDR3 sequence: CAISEGISVQETQYF. CDR3 bases: TGTGCCATCAGTGAAGGTATTAGCGTCCAAGAGACCCAGTACTTC.